This is a list of T cell receptor beta chains from one sample in a study of blood T cell repertoires in COVID-19. Libraries were prepared by immunoSEQ multiplex PCR; TCRdb keeps only in-frame clonotypes and omits some of them. The table includes 250,000 to 300,000 clones, roughly 90% detected once. Sequenced: peripheral blood. These receptors all stem from a woman aged 45-59 years who had recovered from COVID-19. CDR3s include the opening cysteine and the closing phenylalanine or tryptophan. D genes are given only for firm matches. Size tells how often a clone was seen (once, few, many) or the class of an expanded clone, and some rows leave it out.

clone size | J gene | V gene | D gene | CDR3 DNA | CDR3 protein
. | TRBJ1-6 | TRBV24-1 | . | TGTGCCACCAGTGATTTCGGACAATCACCCCTCCACTTT | CATSDFGQSPLHF
. | TRBJ2-1 | TRBV27 | TRBD1 | TGTGCCAGCAGTTTAGATCAGGGGACAGGGTTCTCCTACAATGAGCAGTTCTTC | CASSLDQGTGFSYNEQFF
. | TRBJ2-3 | TRBV30 | TRBD2 | TGTGCCTGGAGTGCGGCGGGGGGGTTGGATACGCAGTATTTT | CAWSAAGGLDTQYF
. | TRBJ1-5 | TRBV18 | . | TGTGCCAGCTCCTCGGAGGTAAATCAGCCCCAGCATTTT | CASSSEVNQPQHF
. | TRBJ2-3 | TRBV7-2 | . | TGTGCCAGCAGTCTTTTAAATCTAGACACAGATACGCAGTATTTT | CASSLLNLDTDTQYF
. | TRBJ1-1 | TRBV21-1 | . | TGTGCCAGCAGCAAAGACTTGCGGGGAGAGACTGAAGCTTTCTTT | CASSKDLRGETEAFF
. | TRBJ1-1 | TRBV4-1 | . | TGCGCCAGCAGCCTGAGCGAGAACACTGAAGCTTTCTTT | CASSLSENTEAFF
. | TRBJ2-1 | TRBV9 | . | TGTGCCAGCAAGGGGTCGAACAATGAGCAGTTCTTC | CASKGSNNEQFF
few | TRBJ2-7 | TRBV7-2 | TRBD1 | TGTGCCAGCAGCTCGAGTCCTCGACAGGGCGGAGAGCAGTACTTC | CASSSSPRQGGEQYF
. | TRBJ1-5 | TRBV19 | TRBD1 | TGTGCCAGTAGTATTAGAGGGGGCGGACAGCCCCAGCATTTT | CASSIRGGGQPQHF
. | TRBJ1-4 | TRBV12-3/TRBV12-4 | . | TGTGCCAGCAGGGATTACTCAGGGTCAAAACTGTTTTTT | CASRDYSGSKLFF
. | TRBJ2-7 | TRBV5-4 | TRBD1 | TGTGCCAGCAGCCTCGGGACAGGGGGCGAGCAGTACTTC | CASSLGTGGEQYF
few | TRBJ1-2 | TRBV5-1 | . | TGCGCCAGCAGCGAGGGATCCGCCTATGGCTACACCTTC | CASSEGSAYGYTF
. | TRBJ1-2 | TRBV5-5 | TRBD1 | TGTGCCAGCAGCCCCTCCCCGACAGGGGGCTATGGCTACACCTTC | CASSPSPTGGYGYTF
. | TRBJ2-7 | TRBV28 | TRBD2 | TGTGCCAGCAGTCGACTAGCGGGTTCCTACGAGCAGTACTTC | CASSRLAGSYEQYF
. | TRBJ2-3 | TRBV11-1 | . | TGTGCCAGCAGCTTAGGGGCAGGGGGCACAGATACGCAGTATTTT | CASSLGAGGTDTQYF
. | TRBJ2-1 | TRBV4-3 | . | TGCGCCAGCAGCCAAGTGGTGGGAGCCAATGAGCAGTTCTTC | CASSQVVGANEQFF
. | TRBJ1-5 | TRBV30 | . | TGTGCCTGGAGTGTCTCAGGGAATGCTCAGCCCCAGCATTTT | CAWSVSGNAQPQHF
few | TRBJ1-2 | TRBV28 | TRBD1 | TGTGCCAGCCTTGAGTTTACAGGGGGCGTGGGCTACACCTTC | CASLEFTGGVGYTF
. | TRBJ2-7 | TRBV9 | . | TGTGCCAGCAGCGTAAAACTAGACCCCTACGAGCAGTACTTC | CASSVKLDPYEQYF
. | TRBJ1-5 | TRBV12-5 | . | TGTGCTAGTGGTTTACATAGCAATCAGCCCCAGCATTTT | CASGLHSNQPQHF
few | TRBJ1-2 | TRBV10-3 | TRBD1 | TGTGCCATCCAGACAGGGGATAACTATGGCTACACCTTC | CAIQTGDNYGYTF
. | TRBJ1-4 | TRBV19 | TRBD1 | TGTGCCAGTAGTAAACGCCCTGGGACAGCAACTAATGAAAAACTGTTTTTT | CASSKRPGTATNEKLFF
. | TRBJ1-2 | TRBV7-8 | . | TGTGCCAGCAGCTTATGGACAGAGTCAAACTATGGCTACACCTTC | CASSLWTESNYGYTF
. | TRBJ2-1 | TRBV5-1 | . | TGCGCCAGCACGGGGTCCACCTCTAATGAGCAGTTCTTC | CASTGSTSNEQFF
. | TRBJ2-1 | TRBV11-2 | . | TGTGCCAGCAGCTCCTTAGGGGGACCTTCCTACAATGAGCAGTTCTTC | CASSSLGGPSYNEQFF
. | TRBJ2-3 | TRBV28 | TRBD2 | TGTGCCAGCGGGACTAGCGGGAGGGGGGATACGCAGTATTTT | CASGTSGRGDTQYF
. | TRBJ2-7 | TRBV6-1 | TRBD2 | TGTGCCAGCAGTGGGGGACTAGCGGGAGGGCCCCGGAGCTCCTACGAGCAGTACTTC | CASSGGLAGGPRSSYEQYF
. | TRBJ2-5 | TRBV5-1 | TRBD2 | TGCGCCAGCAGCTCGCCCTCTAGCGGGGGTGAGACCCAGTACTTC | CASSSPSSGGETQYF
. | TRBJ2-7 | TRBV19 | TRBD2 | TGTGCCAGTAGTAGAACTAGCGGTCCTACCTACGAGCAGTACTTC | CASSRTSGPTYEQYF
few | TRBJ1-5 | TRBV30 | . | TGTGCCTGGAGTAGGGGCGAGAGAAGCTGGAATCAGCCCCAGCATTTT | CAWSRGERSWNQPQHF
. | TRBJ2-7 | TRBV28 | . | TGTGCCAGCAGCTCAGTCTACGAGCAGTACTTC | CASSSVYEQYF
few | TRBJ2-1 | TRBV6-2/TRBV6-3 | . | TGTGCCAGCAGTAACTCCGAGGTCAATGAGCAGTTCTTC | CASSNSEVNEQFF
. | TRBJ1-5 | TRBV4-1 | TRBD1 | TGCGCCAGCAGCCACGGGACAGGGGGACAGCCCCAGCATTTT | CASSHGTGGQPQHF
once | TRBJ1-2 | TRBV19 | . | TGTGCCAGTACTTATCAGGGGACTGGCTACACCTTC | CASTYQGTGYTF
. | TRBJ2-1 | TRBV6-1 | TRBD2 | TGTGCCAGCAGTGAAATTTGGGTTTCGCTCGCGGGAGGTTCGGAGGAGCAGTTCTTC | CASSEIWVSLAGGSEEQFF
. | TRBJ2-2 | TRBV24-1 | TRBD1 | TGTGCCACCAGTGATCCAGATCGACAGGGTGGGCTGTTTTTT | CATSDPDRQGGLFF
once | TRBJ1-2 | TRBV27 | . | TGTGCCAGCAGTTTTGGGTTCGGGGATGGCTACACCTTC | CASSFGFGDGYTF
. | TRBJ2-7 | TRBV5-1 | TRBD1 | TGCGCCAGCAGCTTGGACGGGACAGCCACCTACGAGCAGTACTTC | CASSLDGTATYEQYF
. | TRBJ2-1 | TRBV9 | . | TGTGCCAGCAGCCCGCAGCAGGGGGGCTCCTACAATGAGCAGTTCTTC | CASSPQQGGSYNEQFF
. | TRBJ2-5 | TRBV7-8 | TRBD2 | TGTGCCAGCAGCTTTACTAGCGGGGATTTTGAGACCCAGTACTTC | CASSFTSGDFETQYF
once | TRBJ1-1 | TRBV9 | . | TGTGCCAGCACCAGGACGGGGTTGTCTAACACTGAAGCTTTCTTT | CASTRTGLSNTEAFF
. | TRBJ1-4 | TRBV5-1 | TRBD1 | TGCGCCAGCAGCGCCCGGACAGGGGGCAATGAAAAACTGTTTTTT | CASSARTGGNEKLFF
. | TRBJ1-5 | TRBV12-3/TRBV12-4 | TRBD1 | TGTGCCAGCAGGACAGGGGCGAGGCAGCCCCAGCATTTT | CASRTGARQPQHF
. | TRBJ1-2 | TRBV4-2 | . | TGTGCCAGCAGCCAAGATGCCGAGACAACATATGGCTACACCTTC | CASSQDAETTYGYTF
. | TRBJ2-1 | TRBV7-2 | . | TGTGCCAGCAGCCCTTTCCGGGGAGGGGGGAATGAGCAGTTCTTC | CASSPFRGGGNEQFF
. | TRBJ2-2 | TRBV7-9 | . | TGTGCCAGCAGCTCCGTGGTGGGGGGTACCGGGGAGCTGTTTTTT | CASSSVVGGTGELFF
. | TRBJ2-7 | TRBV4-1 | TRBD1 | TGCGCCAGCAGCCAGCGAGGACAGGGGACTTCCTACGAGCAGTACTTC | CASSQRGQGTSYEQYF
. | TRBJ1-1 | TRBV18 | . | TGTGCCAGCTCACCACCGTTTTTCTCGGAAGGGGATAGGATCGACACTGAAGCTTTCTTT | CASSPPFFSEGDRIDTEAFF
once | TRBJ2-7 | TRBV28 | . | TGTGCCAGCAGTTTCGGTACAGCCTACGAGCAGTACTTC | CASSFGTAYEQYF
. | TRBJ2-3 | TRBV5-1 | TRBD1 | TGCGCCAGCAGCATACAGGGGGCGCAAGGGGATACGCAGTATTTT | CASSIQGAQGDTQYF
. | TRBJ2-2 | TRBV28 | TRBD2 | TGTGCCAGCAGTTTACCTAGCGGGAGGGCGCCGAACACCGGGGAGCTGTTTTTT | CASSLPSGRAPNTGELFF
. | TRBJ1-2 | TRBV19 | TRBD1 | TGTGCCAGTAGTATCGGGACCGGGACAGGGACTGGCTACACCTTC | CASSIGTGTGTGYTF
. | TRBJ1-1 | TRBV29-1 | . | TGCAGCGTTGAAAGGGCAGGGGCGAACACTGAAGCTTTCTTT | CSVERAGANTEAFF
. | TRBJ1-2 | TRBV10-3 | TRBD1 | TGTGCCATCAGTGACCGGGACAGCTATGGCTACACCTTC | CAISDRDSYGYTF